This T cell receptor (beta chain) was profiled in a study of OX40 agonist ivuxolimab in advanced cancers. Study context: People who had prior anti-PD-1, anti-PD-L1 or anti-CTLA-4 therapy could take part, and around 40% had some.

This table comes from immunoSEQ multiplex PCR, and its TCRdb copy is limited to in-frame clones, with some not included. The data hold 60,000 to 85,000 clones, with roughly nine tenths observed a single time. Specimen: CD4+ or CD8+ T cells sorted from blood, collected in a trial of the OX40 agonist ivuxolimab. This sequence originates from an adult with an advanced solid tumor such as melanoma, head and neck, liver or kidney cancer.

CDR3 sequence: CASSLLGERYNEQFF. CDR3 bases: TGTGCCAGCAGCTTGCTAGGGGAACGATACAATGAGCAGTTCTTC. V usage is TRBV5-8 and J usage is TRBJ2-1; a possible D gene is TRBD1 (5 bases). Trimming took off 1 base at V and 4 bases at J, with 12 bases between the two ends. This CDR3 contains 15 residues. Germline-derived CDR1 and CDR2 are SGHTS and YDEGEE.